The T cell receptor (beta chain) under discussion was sequenced for a study of cytomegalovirus exposure and HLA in healthy donors. The study ran its PCR with 60 Vbeta and 13 Jbeta primers. The data were produced by immunoSEQ multiplex PCR, yet TCRdb's version contains in-frame clones alone and is incomplete. The table records approximately 97,000 clones, about three quarters of them present only once. CDR1 and CDR2 from the germline V gene are SGHRS and YFSETQ. V shed 4 bases and J 2 bases; nucleotides not matched to a gene: 4. The CDR3 length is 14 residues. The chain carries TRBV5-1 and TRBJ2-7; 9 bases map to TRBD1. The receptor was derived from a man in his forties or fifties in good health and CMV-seronegative. Material for sequencing was PBMCs. DNA for the CDR3: TGCGCCAGCAGCCACGGGACAGGGACCTACGAGCAGTACTTC. This translates into CASSHGTGTYEQYF.